Each of the 8 T cell receptor beta chains below was sequenced from the same sample in a study of OX40 agonist ivuxolimab in advanced cancers. TCRdb keeps only in-frame clones here, not all; method: immunoSEQ multiplex PCR. This table holds around 21,000 clones, 83% found once. This sample comprised CD4+ or CD8+ T cells sorted from blood, obtained in a trial of the OX40 agonist ivuxolimab. These receptors all come from an adult with an advanced solid tumor such as melanoma, head and neck, liver or kidney cancer.

This rearrangement joins TRBV30 to TRBJ1-6; 9 bases map to TRBD1. Losses at the gene ends were 2 bases for V and 9 bases for J; bases not matched to a gene: 8. The CDR3 is made up of 15 amino acids. Germline assignment: CDR1 GTSNPN and CDR2 SVGIG (reference sequence). The CDR3 coding sequence is TGTGCCTGGAGTCCATACCGGGACAGGGCTTCACCCCTCCACTTT. Protein sequence: CAWSPYRDRASPLHF.

The chain is built from TRBV11-1 and TRBJ2-7; 8 nucleotides align to TRBD1. The CDR3 has 15 amino acids. CDR1 SGHAT and CDR2 FQDESV come from the germline V gene (reference sequence). The ends lost 1 base at V and 0 bases at J; junction bases unmatched: 2. In nucleotides, the CDR3 is TGTGCCAGCAGCTTAGGCAGGGGGCCCTCCTACGAGCAGTACTTC. It translates to CASSLGRGPSYEQYF.

V is TRBV6-5 and J is TRBJ2-1; TRBD1 matches 7 bases. From germline, CDR1 is MNHEY and CDR2 SVGAGI. Trimming cost V 5 bases and J 4 bases; bases outside gene matches: 5. There are 14 residues in the CDR3. This CDR3 is CASSPGQVYNEQFF. DNA of the CDR3: TGTGCCAGCAGTCCCGGACAGGTTTACAATGAGCAGTTCTTC.

This chain joins TRBV9 and TRBJ1-4; 7 nucleotides line up with TRBD1. The CDR3 extends over 17 amino acids. V shed 0 bases, J shed 3 bases, and the junction held 8 bases outside the gene matches. Germline assignment: CDR1 SGDLS and CDR2 YYNGEE. The CDR3 nucleotides are TGTGCCAGCAGCGTAGGTCGTGGGACAGCCTCTAATGAAAAACTGTTTTTT. Its protein product is CASSVGRGTASNEKLFF.

The genes are TRBV7-9 and TRBJ2-7; the match to TRBD2 covers 8 bases. The junction had 8 bases not matched to a gene; V was cut back by 7 bases and J by 3 bases. CDR3 length: 14 residues. In germline, CDR1 is SEHNR, CDR2 FQNEAQ (reference sequence). CDR3 sequence (DNA): TGTGCCAGCACCCCACTAGCGGAGGGCTACGAGCAGTACTTC. Encoded protein: CASTPLAEGYEQYF.

A remark on this clone: No DNA is shown, since the ends of the CDR3 on it are uncertain; the CDR3 is the one TCRdb lists. V is TRBV21-1 and J is TRBJ2-7. TRBV21-1 is marked as a pseudogene. Including both end residues, the CDR3 is 19 amino acids long. The CDR3 loop reads CASTTGAVARGALSYEQYF.

J is TRBJ2-3 and V is TRBV28; 7 bases align to TRBD2. The CDR3 length is 15 residues. Germline CDR1 is MDHEN and CDR2 is SYDVKM. J was trimmed by 0 bases and V by 5 bases; bases with no gene match: 5. This chain's CDR3 is CASSLASGSTDTQYF. CDR3 in DNA: TGTGCCAGCAGTCTAGCTAGCGGTAGCACAGATACGCAGTATTTT.

The chain recombines TRBV5-6 with TRBJ2-7; no clear D gene. The V end was cut by 4 bases, the J end by 2 bases, with 10 bases between. The CDR3 runs to 13 residues. Germline CDR1 reads SGHDT; CDR2 reads YYEEEE. The CDR3 is CASSPAYAYEQYF. CDR3 bases: TGTGCCAGCAGCCCTGCGTATGCCTACGAGCAGTACTTC.